One sample yielded the 14 T cell receptor beta chains listed below, sequenced in a study of blood T cell repertoires in COVID-19. The table came from immunoSEQ multiplex PCR; TCRdb's copy has only in-frame clones and leaves some out. The table includes about 150,000 clones, under 85% detected once. Input material: peripheral blood. The receptor set was obtained from a man in his 60s with COVID-19, enrolled during active disease.

This clone was counted only a few times. This chain joins TRBV27 and TRBJ2-1; no clear D gene. V lost 5 bases, J lost 9 bases, and 8 bases lay in between. Germline V gene lookup returns CDR1 MNHEY and CDR2 SMNVEV (reference sequence). This CDR3 region has 11 residues. The CDR3 DNA reads as TGTGCCAGCAGTAGCATCGGTGAGCAGTTCTTC. It yields the protein CASSSIGEQFF.

The chain employs TRBV19 and TRBJ1-2; 12 bases are a match to TRBD1. The germline V gene has CDR1 LNHDA and CDR2 SQIVND (reference sequence). The V gene end was trimmed by 4 bases and the J gene end by 7 bases; junction bases not matched to a gene: 7. This CDR3 is built from 15 residues. CDR3 in DNA: TGTGCCAGTAGTACAGGGACAGGGGGCCTGGGTGGCTACACCTTC. Translation gives CASSTGTGGLGGYTF.

The chain employs TRBV5-6 and TRBJ1-5; 7 bases map to TRBD1. With 4 bases clipped from V and 7 bases from J, the junction kept 11 bases outside the gene matches. CDR3 length: 15 residues. Germline-derived CDR1 and CDR2 are SGHDT and YYEEEE. The CDR3 sequence: CASSLGGGGDQPQHF. Written as DNA, the CDR3 is TGTGCCAGCAGCCTGGGTGGAGGGGGCGACCAGCCCCAGCATTTT.

This chain links TRBV6-1 with TRBJ1-1, with D maybe TRBD1 (6 bases). CDR3 length: 15 amino acids. The V end was cut by 0 bases, the J end by 5 bases, with 13 bases between. The V gene's germline CDR1 is MNHNS and CDR2 SASEGT. The CDR3 protein is CASSEAIQGWTEAFF. The CDR3 coding sequence is TGTGCCAGCAGTGAAGCCATACAGGGATGGACTGAAGCTTTCTTT.

The chain employs TRBV6-6 and TRBJ1-1, with unresolved D. The CDR3 consists of 13 residues. V dropped 7 bases and J dropped 4 bases, with 13 bases sitting between them. The germline CDR1 and CDR2 sequences are MNHNY and SVGAGI (reference sequence). CDR3: CASNPQALTEAFF. CDR3 nucleotides: TGTGCCAGCAACCCCCAGGCTCTCACTGAAGCTTTCTTT.

The chain uses TRBV6-2 or TRBV6-3 and TRBJ1-6; TRBD1 might be the D (6 bases). CDR1 is MNHEY, CDR2 SVGEGT, per germline. V was cut by 4 bases and J by 7 bases, with 17 bases left in between. The CDR3 is 16 residues long. The CDR3: CASSWRTEASNSPLHF. The DNA of the CDR3 is TGTGCCAGCAGTTGGAGGACAGAAGCCTCGAATTCACCCCTCCACTTT.

The rearrangement links TRBV6-1 to TRBJ2-7, with no clear D. The CDR3 loop spans 12 amino acids. V was cut by 5 bases and J by 1 base, with 6 bases left in between. Germline V gives CDR1 MNHNS, CDR2 SASEGT. CDR3 in amino acids: CASSQTSYEQYF. CDR3 DNA sequence: TGTGCCAGCAGTCAAACTTCCTACGAGCAGTACTTC.

The chain combines TRBV7-2 with TRBJ2-7; 12 positions match TRBD2. The CDR3 consists of 15 residues. Germline V gene sequence: CDR1 SGHTA, CDR2 FQGNSA. V dropped 3 bases and J dropped 3; count of bases not matched to a gene: 3. The chain's CDR3 is CASSFGLAGNYEQYF. For the CDR3, the DNA is TGTGCCAGCAGCTTCGGACTAGCGGGAAACTACGAGCAGTACTTC.

V usage is TRBV3-1 (or the pseudogene TRBV3-2) and J usage is TRBJ1-1; 8 nucleotides line up with TRBD1. With V trimmed by 4 bases and J by 6 bases, 7 bases remained unmatched. The CDR3 sequence is 14 residues long. Germline CDR1 and CDR2: LGHDT and YNNKEL (reference sequence). The CDR3 nucleotides read TGTGCCAGCAGCCTAGGACAGGGAGGGGCTGAAGCTTTCTTT. Residues: CASSLGQGGAEAFF.

Here the CDR3 DNA reads TGCAGCGTTGAACCTAGCGGGTACACAGATACGCAGTATTTT. Translating it yields CSVEPSGYTDTQYF. The chain is built from TRBV29-1 and TRBJ2-3; 8 positions agree with TRBD2. The germline V gene has CDR1 SQVTM and CDR2 ANQGSEA. Trimming at V came to 2 bases and at J to 2 bases, leaving 3 bases not matched to a gene. This CDR3 contains 14 residues.

V gene TRBV28 combines with J gene TRBJ1-1, with 9 positions matching TRBD1. In germline, CDR1 is MDHEN, CDR2 SYDVKM. This CDR3 spans 16 amino acids. Losses at the gene ends were 6 bases for V and 4 bases for J; bases not matched to a gene: 12. The CDR3 bases are TGTGCCAGCAGCCCTGGACAGGGGAGGGGGGGCACTGAAGCTTTCTTT. It specifies CASSPGQGRGGTEAFF.

The J gene is TRBJ2-2, the V gene TRBV4-3; the match to TRBD2 covers 8 bases. This CDR3 is built from 16 residues. Germline CDR1 is LGHNA and CDR2 is YSLEER. After removal of 2 bases from V and 4 bases from J, the junction contained 6 bases not matched to a gene. The CDR3 DNA follows: TGCGCCAGCAGCCAAAACCCCGGGGGGGGCACCGGGGAGCTGTTTTTT. Its translation is CASSQNPGGGTGELFF.

The genes are TRBV6-5 and TRBJ1-5; D is uncertain. V lost 2 bases to trimming and J lost 0 bases, with 11 bases between them. Germline CDR1 MNHEY, CDR2 SVGAGI. The CDR3 is 16 amino acids. DNA of the CDR3: TGTGCCAGCAGTTACGGAGTTCGGAATAGCAATCAGCCCCAGCATTTT. Translation: CASSYGVRNSNQPQHF.

J is TRBJ2-5 and V is TRBV6-2 or TRBV6-3; 12 bases fit TRBD2. This CDR3 is built from 15 residues. Trimming removed 6 bases from V and 4 bases from J; junction bases left unmatched: 6. CDR1 and CDR2 (germline): MNHEY, SVGEGT. DNA of the CDR3: TGTGCCAGCAGGCCTAGCGGGGGGGCCGGAGAGACCCAGTACTTC. Translation gives CASRPSGGAGETQYF.